One sample yielded the 2 T cell receptor beta chains listed below, sequenced in a study of CD4+ T cells in melanoma. Clones were read by immunoSEQ multiplex PCR, and TCRdb kept only the in-frame ones, dropping some. Of about 55,000 clones in the sample, about 72% are singletons; the top ten hold under 5.5%. The sequencing sample was made of tumor tissue. These receptors all stem from a human donor with melanoma.

This clone was recorded once. The rearrangement joins TRBV7-6 to TRBJ1-4; D is uncertain. V lost 2 bases, J lost 0 bases, and 7 bases lay in between. Per the germline V gene, CDR1 is SGHVS and CDR2 is FNYEAQ. This CDR3 has 15 residues. This CDR3 is CASSLWSATNEKLFF. The DNA of the CDR3 is TGTGCCAGCAGCTTATGGTCTGCAACTAATGAAAAACTGTTTTTT.

This clone appeared a single time. The chain combines TRBV6-5 with TRBJ1-5; 9 bases match TRBD1. The CDR3 contains 14 residues. J was trimmed by 6 bases and V by 6 bases; bases with no gene match: 6. Germline loops: CDR1 MNHEY, CDR2 SVGAGI. The DNA for the CDR3 is TGTGCCAGCAGACCCGGGACAGGGAGTCAGCCCCAGCATTTT. This gives the protein CASRPGTGSQPQHF.